This TCR beta chain derives from a study of T-cell memory formation after mild COVID-19. On the study more broadly: Clusters of TCRs were largely donor specific. Notes on the study in general: CD4+ contracting clones were found mainly in CM and EM, and CD8+ ones in EMRA.

The 5'RACE method, run with constant-segment primers, produced TCR alpha and TCR beta cDNA libraries (carrying sample barcodes and UMIs). TCRdb re-derived calls from the 5' RACE reads in MiXCR, one entry per CDR3 protein. The table shows 350,000 to 500,000 distinct CDR3 sequences, with under 25% occurring only once. The V gene's germline CDR1 is SEHNR and CDR2 FQNEAQ (reference sequence). Trimming took 5 bases from V and 2 from J; bases not matched to a gene: 6. The CDR3 covers 14 residues. This clonotype occurred a few times. Its antigen is not known. V and J are TRBV7-9 and TRBJ2-7, with 7 bases identical to TRBD1. This TCR came from an adult woman who had mild COVID-19 (a few samples of this study predate the infection). Cell type and time point are not known. The sequencing sample was made of PBMCs or a T cell subset sorted from them (not recorded which). The CDR3 protein is CASSRPDRAYEQYF. The CDR3 DNA is TGTGCCAGCAGCCGGCCCGACAGGGCCTACGAGCAGTACTTC.